Following are 21 T cell receptor beta chains from one sample sequenced in a study of cytomegalovirus exposure and HLA in healthy donors. Profiling relied on immunoSEQ multiplex PCR, and the TCRdb table lists in-frame clones only, not all of them. The table shows approximately 65,000 clones, with over 95% occurring only once. The material sequenced was PBMCs. These receptor sequences come from a man younger than 30 in good health and CMV-seronegative.

The chain links TRBV2 to TRBJ2-5, with D maybe TRBD1 (5 bases). Germline V gene lookup returns CDR1 SNHLY and CDR2 FYNNEI. The CDR3 loop spans 15 amino acids. V dropped 0 bases and J dropped 5 bases, with 13 bases sitting between them. The CDR3 protein is CASSEAQVRHETQYF. The CDR3 DNA reads as TGTGCCAGCAGTGAAGCACAGGTGCGCCACGAGACCCAGTACTTC.

This clone occurred a few times. The gene calls are TRBV2 and TRBJ1-6; D possibly corresponds to TRBD1 (6 bases). V lost 4 bases and J 11 bases, leaving 12 bases between the germline ends. CDR1 and CDR2 from the germline V gene are SNHLY and FYNNEI. This CDR3 is 13 amino acids long. The DNA for the CDR3 is TGTGCCAGCAGTGGTTTCAGGGGAACACCCCTCCACTTT. Amino acids: CASSGFRGTPLHF.

The V gene is TRBV29-1, the J gene TRBJ1-2; 10 bases map to TRBD1. V was pared by 4 bases and J by 6 bases, with 5 bases of the junction left unmatched. The CDR3 has 13 residues. CDR1 is SQVTM, CDR2 ANQGSEA, per germline. This CDR3 reads CSVVGQGHNGYTF. In DNA, the CDR3 is TGCAGCGTTGTGGGACAGGGGCACAATGGCTACACCTTC.

The rearrangement uses TRBV1 and TRBJ2-5; the listed D gene, TRBD1, was not tested against the DNA. TRBV1 is reported as a pseudogene. CDR3 length: 15 residues. The CDR3 region is CTSSQEAQGSETQYF. In nucleotides, the CDR3 is TGCACCAGCAGCCAAGAGGCCCAGGGTTCGGAGACCCAGTACTTC.

V usage is TRBV11-2 and J usage is TRBJ1-3; no clear D gene. Germline V gene lookup returns CDR1 SGHAT and CDR2 FQNNGV. The CDR3 spans 15 residues. V gave up 1 base and J gave up 2 bases, with 9 bases separating them. As DNA, the CDR3 is TGTGCCAGCAGCTTAGGTGGAGGGCCTGGAAACACCATATATTTT. Amino acid sequence: CASSLGGGPGNTIYF.

The chain couples TRBV6-6 to TRBJ2-1; no firm D call. The CDR3 has 12 amino acids. Germline V CDR1 and CDR2: MNHNY, SVGAGI (reference sequence). Trimming pared 5 bases from V and 6 bases from J, leaving 8 bases between. The CDR3 loop reads CASSGRLNEQFF. The CDR3 DNA follows: TGTGCCAGCAGTGGGCGTCTCAATGAGCAGTTCTTC.

In nucleotides, the CDR3 is TGTGCCAGCAGTAGACTGGGTGAAAAACTGTTTTTT. The encoded protein is CASSRLGEKLFF. This chain uses TRBV7-9 with TRBJ1-4; D gene uncertain. The V end lost 6 bases, the J end lost 7 bases, and 9 bases lay between the germline ends. CDR3 length: 12 amino acids. Germline V CDR1 and CDR2: SEHNR, FQNEAQ (reference sequence).

The rearrangement joins TRBV29-1 to TRBJ1-4; 11 bases agree with TRBD1. Germline V CDR1 and CDR2: SQVTM, ANQGSEA. V was pared by 4 bases and J by 7 bases, with 5 bases of the junction left unmatched. This CDR3 contains 14 residues. The DNA of the CDR3 is TGCAGCGTTGGGCCGGGGACAGGGGGTGAAAAACTGTTTTTT. Protein sequence: CSVGPGTGGEKLFF.

The chain joins TRBV9 to TRBJ2-7; 8 bases agree with TRBD1. CDR3 length: 14 amino acids. Germline V CDR1 and CDR2: SGDLS, YYNGEE. V lost 4 bases, J lost 3 bases, and 6 bases stayed unmatched. The CDR3 here is CASSPSGGHYEQYF. The DNA of the CDR3 is TGTGCCAGCAGCCCCTCAGGGGGCCACTACGAGCAGTACTTC.

The chain has TRBV28 and TRBJ1-5, with no clear D. Trimming cost V 6 bases and J 4 bases, with 7 bases left between them. The CDR3 covers 12 residues. From germline, CDR1 is MDHEN and CDR2 SYDVKM. CDR3 coding DNA: TGTGCCAGCAGAATAAAAAATCAGCCCCAGCATTTT. Its translation is CASRIKNQPQHF.

The chain joins TRBV6-1 to TRBJ2-1; TRBD1 matches at 11 bases. Germline V lookup: CDR1 MNHNS, CDR2 SASEGT. The CDR3 contains 13 residues. Trimming took 7 bases from V and 8 from J; bases not matched to a gene: 4. CDR3 DNA sequence: TGTGCCAGCAAGGGACAGGGGGTCTATGAGCAGTTCTTC. Protein product: CASKGQGVYEQFF.

The table lists this clone with a few counts. This chain connects TRBV27 to TRBJ2-7, with D possibly TRBD1 on 6 matching bases. Germline lookup yields CDR1 MNHEY and CDR2 SMNVEV (reference sequence). V was pared by 8 bases and J by 2 bases, with 19 bases between. This CDR3 has 15 residues. The DNA for the CDR3 is TGTGCCAGCGCACAGGGTTCTTCAAGTCCCTACGAGCAGTACTTC. Protein sequence: CASAQGSSSPYEQYF.

V usage is TRBV11-3 and J usage is TRBJ2-7, with TRBD2 matching 9 bases. Germline CDR1 is SGHNT and CDR2 is YENEEA. With 2 bases clipped from V and 2 bases from J, the junction kept 7 bases outside the gene matches. The CDR3 length is 16 residues. The CDR3, as DNA: TGTGCCAGCAGCTTATTCAATAGCGGGAGTGCCTACGAGCAGTACTTC. Protein product: CASSLFNSGSAYEQYF.

The rearrangement uses TRBV9 and TRBJ2-2, with TRBD1 matching 7 bases. V shed 0 bases, J shed 1 base, and the junction held 6 bases outside the gene matches. The germline CDR1 and CDR2 sequences are SGDLS and YYNGEE. The CDR3 is 17 amino acids. Written as DNA, the CDR3 is TGTGCCAGCAGCGTAGAGGGGACAGAAATGAACACCGGGGAGCTGTTTTTT. This encodes CASSVEGTEMNTGELFF.

The chain has TRBV10-3 and TRBJ1-4, with unresolved D. Trimming stripped 3 bases from V and 0 bases from J, with 8 bases between. The germline V gene has CDR1 ENHRY and CDR2 SYGVKD. There are 15 residues in the CDR3. DNA for the CDR3: TGTGCCATCAGTGAAGTAGATGCAACTAATGAAAAACTGTTTTTT. It encodes CAISEVDATNEKLFF.

V usage is TRBV5-1 and J usage is TRBJ2-1, with a possible D match to TRBD2 (5 bases). CDR1 and CDR2 (germline): SGHRS, YFSETQ. Trimming cost V 0 bases and J 7 bases, with 17 bases left between them. This CDR3 is built from 16 residues. CDR3 amino acids: CASSLVGYGNVNEQFF. DNA for the CDR3: TGCGCCAGCAGCTTGGTAGGGTACGGGAATGTTAATGAGCAGTTCTTC.

This chain connects TRBV18 to TRBJ2-2, with TRBD1 as a possible D gene (5 bases). The germline V gene has CDR1 KGHSH and CDR2 LQKENI. Trimming shortened V by 3 bases and J by 1 base, and 9 bases separated the two germline ends. This CDR3 has 15 amino acids. In DNA form, the CDR3 reads TGTGCCAGCTCACCGGTTGGACAGAACACCGGGGAGCTGTTTTTT. Its translation is CASSPVGQNTGELFF. Combining the CDR3 with reference TRBV18 and TRBJ2-2 gives the whole variable domain NAGVMQNPRHLVRRRGQEARLRCSPMKGHSHVYWYRQLPEEGLKFMVYLQKENIIDESGMPKERFSAEFPKEGPSILRIQQVVRGDSAAYFCASSPVGQNTGELFFGEGSRLTVL.

The V and J genes are TRBV4-1 and TRBJ1-1; the match to TRBD1 covers 7 bases. In germline, CDR1 is MGHRA, CDR2 YSYEKL. Losses at the gene ends were 3 bases for V and 2 bases for J; bases not matched to a gene: 6. The CDR3 consists of 15 residues. The CDR3 nucleotides are TGCGCCAGCAGCCAGAGAACAGGGGAAAACACTGAAGCTTTCTTT. Translation gives CASSQRTGENTEAFF.

The chain couples TRBV28 to TRBJ1-1; 7 positions agree with TRBD1. The CDR3 spans 12 residues. The junction had 8 bases not matched to a gene; V was cut back by 5 bases and J by 11 bases. CDR1 MDHEN and CDR2 SYDVKM come from the germline V gene. DNA of the CDR3: TGTGCCAGCAGTCTTTCGGGACAGACGGCTTTCTTT. Translating it yields CASSLSGQTAFF. Full variable domain (rest looked up from reference TRBV28 and TRBJ1-1): DVKVTQSSRYLVKRTGEKVFLECVQDMDHENMFWYRQDPGLGLRLIYFSYDVKMKEKGDIPEGYSVSREKKERFSLILESASTNQTSMYLCASSLSGQTAFFGQGTRLTVV.

The J gene is TRBJ1-5, the V gene TRBV15, with D perhaps TRBD1 (6 bases). CDR3 length: 14 amino acids. Germline V gene data show CDR1 as LNHNV and CDR2 as YYDKDF (reference sequence). V was shortened by 7 bases and J by 0 bases, with 10 bases between the two germline ends. The CDR3 here is CATTGAYSNQPQHF. The CDR3 DNA reads TGTGCCACCACAGGGGCTTATAGCAATCAGCCCCAGCATTTT. The entire variable domain, with the rest obtained from reference TRBV15 and TRBJ1-5, is as follows: DAMVIQNPRYQVTQFGKPVTLSCSQTLNHNVMYWYQQKSSQAPKLLFHYYDKDFNNEADTPDNFQSRRPNTSFCFLDIRSPGLGDTAMYLCATTGAYSNQPQHFGDGTRLSIL.

V and J are TRBV7-9 and TRBJ1-2, with 9 positions matching TRBD1. Germline CDR1 is SEHNR and CDR2 is FQNEAQ (reference sequence). The CDR3 covers 13 residues. The trim removed 3 bases at V and 8 bases at J, leaving 4 bases unmatched. The CDR3 DNA reads TGTGCCAGCAGCTTGGGGACAGGGAGGGGCTACACCTTC. Translated: CASSLGTGRGYTF.